The 8 T cell receptor beta chains in this list originate from one sample, sequenced in a study of long-term antiretroviral therapy in people with HIV. This was the immunoSEQ v3.0 assay at survey level. The table came from immunoSEQ multiplex PCR; TCRdb's copy has only in-frame clones and leaves some out. The sample consists of some 14,000 clones, about 79% of them appearing once. The specimen comprised unsorted PBMCs, sampled 0.4 years after starting antiretroviral therapy. The receptor source for this set is a man younger than 40 with HIV.

The V gene is TRBV5-1, the J gene TRBJ1-1, with D possibly matching TRBD1 (5 bases). The germline V gene encodes CDR1 SGHRS and CDR2 YFSETQ. Deletions cut 4 bases from V and 1 base from J, with 11 bases between. This CDR3 comprises 14 residues. The CDR3: CASSPERGNTEAFF. DNA of the CDR3: TGCGCCAGCAGCCCCGAAAGGGGGAACACTGAAGCTTTCTTT.

Written as DNA, the CDR3 is TGTGCCAGCTCACTGAGACAGGGGGCGTCGGGAAACACCATATATTTT. It codes for CASSLRQGASGNTIYF. The V call is TRBV18, the J call TRBJ1-3; 10 bases match TRBD1. Germline-derived CDR1 and CDR2 are KGHSH and LQKENI. J gave up 4 bases and V 4 bases, and 7 bases lay outside the gene matches. The CDR3 has 16 amino acids. The full variable domain, rest sourced from reference TRBV18 and TRBJ1-3, is NAGVMQNPRHLVRRRGQEARLRCSPMKGHSHVYWYRQLPEEGLKFMVYLQKENIIDESGMPKERFSAEFPKEGPSILRIQQVVRGDSAAYFCASSLRQGASGNTIYFGEGSWLTVV.

The chain combines TRBV5-6 with TRBJ1-3; D uncertain. There are 14 residues in the CDR3. Germline assignment: CDR1 SGHDT and CDR2 YYEEEE. Trimming shortened V by 2 bases and J by 2 bases, and 8 bases separated the two germline ends. CDR3 bases: TGTGCCAGCAGCTTTAGTACAACTGGAAACACCATATATTTT. Its protein product is CASSFSTTGNTIYF.

The chain couples TRBV5-1 to TRBJ2-7, with 9 bases lining up with TRBD2. Germline CDR1 SGHRS, CDR2 YFSETQ. This CDR3 comprises 15 residues. V shed 4 bases, J shed 1 base, and the junction held 6 bases outside the gene matches. The CDR3: CASSPREGRSYEQYF. The CDR3 DNA reads TGCGCCAGCAGCCCGCGGGAGGGTCGATCCTACGAGCAGTACTTC. The entire variable domain, with the rest obtained from reference TRBV5-1 and TRBJ2-7, is as follows: KAGVTQTPRYLIKTRGQQVTLSCSPISGHRSVSWYQQTPGQGLQFLFEYFSETQRNKGNFPGRFSGRQFSNSRSEMNVSTLELGDSALYLCASSPREGRSYEQYFGPGTRLTVT.

The rearrangement links TRBV19 to TRBJ1-2; unclear D gene. The V gene lost 0 bases and the J gene lost 1 base, with 3 bases spanning the gap. The CDR3 is 13 residues long. The germline V gene has CDR1 LNHDA and CDR2 SQIVND (reference sequence). CDR3 region: CASSIEVNYGYTF. CDR3 bases: TGTGCCAGTAGTATAGAGGTTAACTATGGCTACACCTTC.

A few counts support this clone. As DNA, the CDR3 is TGTGCCAGCAGCCAAGTGGCCTACGAGCAGTACTTC. Translating gives CASSQVAYEQYF. This chain uses TRBV4-2 with TRBJ2-7; D not certain. Germline CDR1 is LGHNA and CDR2 is YNFKEQ. This CDR3 has 12 amino acids. V shed 1 base and J shed 2 bases, with 3 bases lying between them.

V gene TRBV7-9 combines with J gene TRBJ1-5, with no clear D. The germline CDR1 and CDR2 sequences are SEHNR and FQNEAQ (reference sequence). Trimming pared 1 base from V and 6 bases from J, leaving 4 bases between. There are 12 residues in the CDR3. CDR3 nucleotide sequence: TGTGCCAGCAGCTTAGAGAGTCAGCCCCAGCATTTT. This sequence encodes CASSLESQPQHF.

This clone is a singleton in its sample. CDR3 in amino acids: CASSPLSYEQYF. The CDR3 nucleotides read TGTGCCAGCAGTCCCCTCTCCTACGAGCAGTACTTC. This chain connects TRBV6-6 to TRBJ2-7; unclear D gene. Trimming removed 5 bases from V and 0 bases from J, with 5 bases in between. CDR1 and CDR2 (germline): MNHNY, SVGAGI (reference sequence). This CDR3 spans 12 amino acids.